This TCR beta chain was recovered during a study of T cell changes during pregnancy in multiple sclerosis. The method was immunoSEQ multiplex PCR; TCRdb's version includes in-frame clones alone and lacks a portion of them. The table lists some 50,000 clones, around 90% of them singletons. Germline V gene sequence: CDR1 SGHTA, CDR2 FQGNSA. The V and J ends lost 3 bases and 2 bases, in that order; junction bases with no gene match: 7. The CDR3 loop spans 15 amino acids. This clone was observed a single time. The chain carries TRBV7-2 and TRBJ2-7; the match to TRBD1 covers 7 bases. The source material was CD4+ T cells from peripheral blood mononuclear cells, sampled in the second trimester of pregnancy. This sequence originates from a female donor with multiple sclerosis, enrolled in a pregnancy study. The CDR3 bases are TGTGCCAGCAGCTTTCGACAGGGTTCACCCTACGAGCAGTACTTC. This translates into CASSFRQGSPYEQYF.